This T cell receptor beta chain is drawn from a study of cytomegalovirus exposure and HLA in healthy donors. Overall study context: For the approximately 400 genotyped donors, about 81% fell within the Caucasian-associated ancestry cluster.

Overall study results and limits: Many donors shared some public TCRs, even though most TCR sequences were rare. Donors belonging to an Asian-associated ancestry cluster reportedly showed fewer N-insertions in productive TCRs than the approximately 640-donor mean, according to what a later analysis found.

V was shortened by 6 bases and J by 2 bases, with 12 bases between the two germline ends. The CDR3 is made up of 14 amino acids. Per germline, CDR1 MNHNY and CDR2 SVGAGI (reference sequence). Regarding this clone: Its antigen is still unknown.

PCR used 60 Vbeta primers and 13 Jbeta primers. Per the authors' pipeline: In a later analysis, of 84 million or so unique beta chains, around 9.9 million appeared in at least two donors. This table comes from immunoSEQ multiplex PCR, and its TCRdb copy is limited to in-frame clones, with some not included. From that table come the V and J calls and clone size; the DNA was used to work out D and trimming. The data show just over 200,000 clones, 80% to 85% seen once. The V gene is TRBV6-6, the J gene TRBJ2-3, with D tentatively TRBD1 (6 bases). The sample consisted of PBMCs. The sequence was collected from a woman aged 40 to 55 in good health and CMV-seronegative. In nucleotides, the CDR3 is TGTGCCAGCAGATTCCCAGGGGACACAGATACGCAGTATTTT. Its translation is CASRFPGDTDTQYF.